This T cell receptor (beta chain) was documented in a study of T-cell reconstitution after alpha-beta-depleted transplantation in children (dated by TCRdb to between 2015 and 2016). Broadly, across the study: The study quantitatively tracked T-cell immune reconstitution after TCRalphabeta/CD19-depleted allogeneic hematopoietic cell transplantation in children using TCR repertoire profiling.

Comments on this clonotype: There is no known antigen for this receptor. No quality values exist for individual bases; no much larger clone is one base distant.

Library prep was done by PCR. The sequencer listed for this sample is Illumina HiSeq 2500. TCR library preparation used molecular barcoding, with unique molecular identifiers applied to normalize quantification of the TCRbeta repertoire. Using fastp at Q25 and MiXCR, TCRdb reprocessed the public reads and kept productive beta chains. Rows are combined by CDR3 protein, so each entry shows the most common genes and DNA. Here the sample has hundreds of thousands of distinct CDR3 sequences; 9.9% occur a single time. Roughly a tenth of the sample belongs to the ten largest clones. The sequence came from a human donor who donated a stem cell graft to a child with SCID. The sample consisted of PBMCs from the stem cell graft donor, taken from the stem cell graft.

The DNA is TGTGCCAGCAGCTTAGATGGGACAGGGAGTTCCTATGGCTACACCTTC. Its amino acids are CASSLDGTGSSYGYTF. The sequence joins TRBV7-9 to TRBJ1-2, with 9 central nucleotides matching TRBD1. The CDR3 runs 16 amino acids, cysteine and phenylalanine included. Here the CDR3 DNA is all that survives: 48 bases in frame from base 1. V ends up 1 base short and J 4 bases short, with an unmatched junction base count of 7. Taken from the germline V gene (reference sequence), the CDR1 and CDR2 loops are SEHNR and FQNEAQ.